This passage covers 25 T cell receptor beta chains from one sample sequenced in a study of T cell changes during pregnancy in multiple sclerosis. Using immunoSEQ multiplex PCR, the repertoire was profiled, and TCRdb retains in-frame clones only, with some absent. Seen here are 55,000 to 65,000 clones, under 95% observed once, and the top ten hold 3.3%. The sample in question was peripheral blood, obtained in the first trimester of pregnancy. These TCRs come from a female donor in good health, enrolled as a control in a pregnancy study.

The chain has TRBV4-1 and TRBJ1-4; 7 bases match TRBD1. Trimming took 1 base from V and 3 from J; bases not matched to a gene: 5. The CDR3 totals 16 residues. Germline CDR1 MGHRA, CDR2 YSYEKL. Written as DNA, the CDR3 is TGCGCCAGCAGCCAAGCAGGAGGACAGGCTAATGAAAAACTGTTTTTT. Translating gives CASSQAGGQANEKLFF.

The chain combines TRBV4-1 with TRBJ2-2; perhaps TRBD2 as D (5 bases). Per germline, CDR1 MGHRA and CDR2 YSYEKL. Trimming cost V 0 bases and J 2 bases, with 7 bases left between them. This CDR3 spans 15 amino acids. CDR3 sequence (DNA): TGCGCCAGCAGCCAAGATGAGGGAAACACCGGGGAGCTGTTTTTT. It translates to CASSQDEGNTGELFF.

The V and J genes are TRBV7-2 and TRBJ2-3; D gene ambiguous. CDR1 is SGHTA and CDR2 is FQGNSA in the germline V gene. This CDR3 is built from 13 residues. V lost 7 bases, J lost 2 bases, and 10 bases lay in between. DNA for the CDR3: TGTGCCAGCAAGGTGGCGGTCACAGATACGCAGTATTTT. Protein product: CASKVAVTDTQYF.

The chain uses TRBV7-2 and TRBJ2-6, with unresolved D. The CDR3 is 14 residues long. Trimming removed 3 bases at V and 0 bases at J, with 3 bases between. Germline CDR1 SGHTA, CDR2 FQGNSA. The CDR3 protein is CASSFVSGANVLTF. The CDR3 bases are TGTGCCAGCAGCTTCGTCTCTGGGGCCAACGTCCTGACTTTC.

A single count supports this clone. The chain combines TRBV18 with TRBJ1-3; TRBD1 agrees at 8 bases. Trimming took 3 bases from V and 3 from J; bases not matched to a gene: 4. The CDR3 is made up of 15 amino acids. The germline gives CDR1 KGHSH, CDR2 LQKENI. This CDR3 is CASSPGQADGNTIYF. The CDR3 nucleotides read TGTGCCAGCTCACCGGGACAGGCCGATGGAAACACCATATATTTT.

This chain uses TRBV19 with TRBJ1-3; D is perhaps TRBD1 (5 bases). This CDR3 has 16 residues. Looked up from germline, CDR1 is LNHDA and CDR2 is SQIVND (reference sequence). V lost 5 bases, J lost 10 bases, and 24 bases lay in between. Here the CDR3 DNA reads TGTGCCAGTAGTCTCCGCCTCGGGGGAGAGGGGAGGACCATATATTTT. This translates into CASSLRLGGEGRTIYF.

The table lists this clone with a count of one. V is TRBV12-5 and J is TRBJ2-5; no clear D. The V gene lost 5 bases and the J gene lost 7 bases, with 11 bases spanning the gap. The CDR3 contains 12 residues. Germline V gene lookup returns CDR1 LGHNT and CDR2 FRNRAP. The CDR3 DNA is TGTGCTAGTGGTCCCCAGCCGGGGACCCAGTACTTC. Amino acid sequence: CASGPQPGTQYF.

The gene calls are TRBV4-3 and TRBJ2-7; 10 bases are shared with TRBD1. The germline V gene encodes CDR1 LGHNA and CDR2 YSLEER. J gave up 7 bases and V 0 bases, and 9 bases lay outside the gene matches. This CDR3 has 16 amino acids. The CDR3 nucleotides read TGCGCCAGCAGCCAAGATAAGGGACAGGGGACAGTGGAGCAGTACTTC. Translated, it gives CASSQDKGQGTVEQYF.

The chain links TRBV4-2 to TRBJ2-3; the D gene is possibly TRBD2 (5 bases). Per germline, CDR1 LGHNA and CDR2 YNFKEQ. The CDR3 runs to 16 residues. V was trimmed by 0 bases and J by 0 bases, leaving 10 bases between them. CDR3 region: CASSQEWTSSTDTQYF. The CDR3 nucleotides are TGTGCCAGCAGCCAAGAATGGACTTCTAGCACAGATACGCAGTATTTT.

The V gene is TRBV7-2, the J gene TRBJ2-5; no reliable D call. Germline assignment: CDR1 SGHTA and CDR2 FQGNSA. Between the trimmed V and J ends, which lost 1 base and 4 bases, there was a span of 7 bases. The CDR3 extends over 13 amino acids. The CDR3 loop reads CASSLGRLETQYF. In DNA, the CDR3 is TGTGCCAGCAGCTTAGGTAGACTAGAGACCCAGTACTTC.

The V call is TRBV19, the J call TRBJ2-1, with 12 positions matching TRBD2. This CDR3 is built from 17 residues. Germline CDR1 LNHDA, CDR2 SQIVND (reference sequence). The V and J ends lost 6 bases and 7 bases, in that order; junction bases with no gene match: 13. CDR3 sequence reads: CASRRTSGMGLGNEQFF. In DNA, the CDR3 is TGTGCCAGTAGGCGGACTAGCGGGATGGGACTGGGGAATGAGCAGTTCTTC.

V and J are TRBV6-6 and TRBJ1-5; tentatively, D is TRBD1 (6 bases). The CDR3 covers 15 residues. V gave up 5 bases and J gave up 1 base, with 12 bases separating them. Germline values: CDR1 MNHNY, CDR2 SVGAGI (reference sequence). The CDR3 DNA is TGTGCCAGCAGTCCCCGACAGGTGAGCAATCAGCCCCAGCATTTT. Protein product: CASSPRQVSNQPQHF.

The chain employs TRBV6-1 and TRBJ1-1, with a tentative D call TRBD1 (6 bases). CDR1 and CDR2 from the germline V gene are MNHNS and SASEGT. The CDR3 runs to 16 residues. With 2 bases removed from V and 4 bases from J, the gap between germline ends came to 17 bases. CDR3 sequence (DNA): TGTGCCAGCAGTGAATACGGGGGGGCGCCGAGCACTGAAGCTTTCTTT. Translation gives CASSEYGGAPSTEAFF.

The chain recombines TRBV4-1 with TRBJ1-1, with TRBD1 as a possible D gene (5 bases). The V gene lost 1 base and the J gene lost 4 bases, with 13 bases spanning the gap. Germline CDR1 and CDR2: MGHRA and YSYEKL. The length of the CDR3 is 15 residues. This CDR3 is CASSQARGAITEAFF. The DNA of the CDR3 is TGCGCCAGCAGCCAAGCGCGGGGCGCTATCACTGAAGCTTTCTTT.

This chain links TRBV30 with TRBJ1-1, with D uncertain. The ends were cut back, 2 bases at V and 5 bases at J, with 12 bases in the middle. Germline V gene sequence: CDR1 GTSNPN, CDR2 SVGIG (reference sequence). CDR3 length equals 13 residues. CDR3 coding DNA: TGTGCCTGGAGTATATCCCCGGGGACTGAAGCTTTCTTT. Amino acid sequence: CAWSISPGTEAFF.

This clone was observed a handful of times. The V gene is TRBV7-9, the J gene TRBJ2-1; 9 bases fit TRBD2. The V gene's germline CDR1 is SEHNR and CDR2 FQNEAQ (reference sequence). V gave up 5 bases and J gave up 9 bases; unmatched junction bases: 11. The CDR3 sequence is 15 residues long. CDR3 region: CASSLGAGGVIEQFF. CDR3 DNA sequence: TGTGCCAGCAGCCTTGGGGCGGGAGGGGTTATTGAGCAGTTCTTC.

V and J are TRBV7-9 and TRBJ1-4; D remains ambiguous. CDR1 is SEHNR and CDR2 is FQNEAQ in the germline V gene (reference sequence). Trimming removed 2 bases at V and 8 bases at J, with 6 bases between. This CDR3 has 12 amino acids. The CDR3: CASSLFQEKLFF. The CDR3 DNA reads TGTGCCAGCAGCTTATTCCAGGAAAAACTGTTTTTT.

CDR3 residues: CASGAGRVRELSSNQPQHF. In nucleotides, the CDR3 is TGTGCTAGTGGCGCGGGGCGTGTCAGGGAACTAAGTAGCAATCAGCCCCAGCATTTT. This chain connects TRBV12-5 to TRBJ1-5; D is possibly TRBD1 (5 bases). CDR1 is LGHNT, CDR2 FRNRAP, per germline. The V gene lost 6 bases and the J gene lost 0 bases, with 24 bases spanning the gap. The CDR3 runs 19 residues.

The chain joins TRBV2 to TRBJ2-1, with 12 bases lining up with TRBD2. Germline lookup yields CDR1 SNHLY and CDR2 FYNNEI. The CDR3 consists of 15 residues. Losses at the gene ends were 6 bases for V and 2 bases for J; bases not matched to a gene: 2. CDR3 nucleotides: TGTGCCAGCAGCCGACTAGCGGGAGCCTACAATGAGCAGTTCTTC. This codes for CASSRLAGAYNEQFF.

This chain joins TRBV10-2 and TRBJ2-1; weak D call: TRBD2 (6 bases). Germline CDR1 reads WSHSY; CDR2 reads SAAADI. V shed 8 bases and J shed 7 bases, with 21 bases lying between them. The CDR3 totals 15 residues. The CDR3 bases are TGCGCCAGCTTGCCTGCGGGAACTCTGGGGAATGAGCAGTTCTTC. It yields the protein CASLPAGTLGNEQFF.

The genes are TRBV9 and TRBJ2-1, with 12 bases that match TRBD2. Germline V lookup: CDR1 SGDLS, CDR2 YYNGEE. The trim removed 4 bases at V and 2 bases at J, leaving 1 base unmatched. This CDR3 contains 15 residues. CDR3 nucleotide sequence: TGTGCCAGCAGCCCTAGCGGGGGGGCCTACAATGAGCAGTTCTTC. Protein: CASSPSGGAYNEQFF. The full variable domain, completed using reference TRBV9 and TRBJ2-1, is DSGVTQTPKHLITATGQRVTLRCSPRSGDLSVYWYQQSLDQGLQFLIQYYNGEERAKGNILERFSAQQFPDLHSELNLSSLELGDSALYFCASSPSGGAYNEQFFGPGTRLTVL.

V is TRBV27 and J is TRBJ2-3; no reliable D call. V lost 0 bases and J lost 0, with 7 bases in between. The germline CDR1 and CDR2 sequences are MNHEY and SMNVEV (reference sequence). The CDR3 is made up of 15 amino acids. The CDR3 reads CASSLSRQSTDTQYF. CDR3 bases: TGTGCCAGCAGTTTATCGAGGCAGAGCACAGATACGCAGTATTTT.

The chain carries TRBV10-3 and TRBJ2-1; 7 bases line up with TRBD2. Per the germline V gene, CDR1 is ENHRY and CDR2 is SYGVKD. This CDR3 comprises 17 residues. With V trimmed by 0 bases and J by 0 bases, 5 bases remained unmatched. DNA for the CDR3: TGTGCCATCAGTGAGTCGGCTAGCGGCATCTCCTACAATGAGCAGTTCTTC. Translating gives CAISESASGISYNEQFF.

This clone was seen more than once but under ten times. V usage is TRBV7-3 and J usage is TRBJ1-1; weak D call: TRBD1 (5 bases). Germline CDR1 reads SGHTA; CDR2 reads FQGTGA. The V end lost 0 bases, the J end lost 3 bases, and 8 bases lay between the germline ends. The CDR3 is 14 amino acids. The DNA for the CDR3 is TGTGCCAGCAGCTTAACGTCAGGGCACACTGAAGCTTTCTTT. It is translated as CASSLTSGHTEAFF.

V gene TRBV7-2 combines with J gene TRBJ1-1; D unclear. This CDR3 region has 14 residues. Germline V gene sequence: CDR1 SGHTA, CDR2 FQGNSA. Trimming left V 1 base short and J 6 bases short, with 12 bases between. The CDR3, as DNA: TGTGCCAGCAGCTTAGACAGCTCTCGGCCTGAAGCTTTCTTT. The encoded protein is CASSLDSSRPEAFF.